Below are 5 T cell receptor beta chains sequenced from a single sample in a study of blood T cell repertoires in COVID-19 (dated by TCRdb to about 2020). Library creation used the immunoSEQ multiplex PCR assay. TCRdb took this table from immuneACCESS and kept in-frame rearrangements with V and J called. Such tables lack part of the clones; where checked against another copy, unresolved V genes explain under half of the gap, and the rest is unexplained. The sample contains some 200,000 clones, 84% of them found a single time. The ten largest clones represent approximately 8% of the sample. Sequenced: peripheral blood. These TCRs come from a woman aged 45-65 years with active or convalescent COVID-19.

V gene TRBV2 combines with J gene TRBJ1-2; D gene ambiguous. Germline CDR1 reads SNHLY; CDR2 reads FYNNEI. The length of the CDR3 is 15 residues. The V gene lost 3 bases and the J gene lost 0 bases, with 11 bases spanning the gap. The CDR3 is CASSDRGLANYGYTF. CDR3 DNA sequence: TGTGCCAGCAGTGATAGAGGGCTAGCTAACTATGGCTACACCTTC.

DNA of the CDR3: TGTGCCTCGGGGGTGGCACCTGGCTATGGCTACACCTTC. This gives the protein CASGVAPGYGYTF. The V gene is TRBV3-1 (or the pseudogene TRBV3-2), the J gene TRBJ1-2, with D possibly matching TRBD1 (5 bases). The CDR3 is made up of 13 amino acids. The V end was cut by 11 bases, the J end by 4 bases, with 17 bases between. Germline values: CDR1 LGHDT, CDR2 YNNKEL (reference sequence).

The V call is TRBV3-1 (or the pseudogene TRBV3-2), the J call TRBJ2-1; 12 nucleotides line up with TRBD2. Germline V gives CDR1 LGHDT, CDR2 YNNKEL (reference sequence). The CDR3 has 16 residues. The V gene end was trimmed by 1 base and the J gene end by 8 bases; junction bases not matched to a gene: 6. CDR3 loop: CASSQALAGGGDEQFF. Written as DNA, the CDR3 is TGTGCCAGCAGCCAAGCACTAGCGGGGGGAGGCGATGAGCAGTTCTTC.

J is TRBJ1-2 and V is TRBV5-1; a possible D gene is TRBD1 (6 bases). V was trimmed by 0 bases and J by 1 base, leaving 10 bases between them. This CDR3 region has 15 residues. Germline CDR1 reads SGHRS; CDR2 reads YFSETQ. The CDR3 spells CASSLGSGVNYGYTF. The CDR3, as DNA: TGCGCCAGCAGCTTGGGGTCAGGGGTTAACTATGGCTACACCTTC.

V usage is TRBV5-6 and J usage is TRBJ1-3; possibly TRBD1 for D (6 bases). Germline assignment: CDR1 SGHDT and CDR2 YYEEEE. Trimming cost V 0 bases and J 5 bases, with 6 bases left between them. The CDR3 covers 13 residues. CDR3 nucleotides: TGTGCCAGCAGCTTGGGGGGGCGAAACACCATATATTTT. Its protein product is CASSLGGRNTIYF.